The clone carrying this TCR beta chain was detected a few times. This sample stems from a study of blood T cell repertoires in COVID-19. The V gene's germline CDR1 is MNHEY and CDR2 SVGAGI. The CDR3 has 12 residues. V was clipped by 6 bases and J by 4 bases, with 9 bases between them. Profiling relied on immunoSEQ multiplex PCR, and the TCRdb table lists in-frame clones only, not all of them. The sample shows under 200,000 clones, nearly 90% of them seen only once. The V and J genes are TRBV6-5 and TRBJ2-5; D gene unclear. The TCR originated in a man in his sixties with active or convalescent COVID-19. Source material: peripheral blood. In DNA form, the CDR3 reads TGTGCCAGCAGGAGCGACCTAGAGACCCAGTACTTC. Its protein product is CASRSDLETQYF.